These 19 T cell receptor beta chains share one sample of origin, sequenced in a study of T cell repertoires in aging, cancer and after chemotherapy. TRB rearrangements spanning V, D and J were amplified using mixed TRB-A/B primers. A single record per CDR3 protein comes from TCRdb applying MiXCR to the multiplex PCR reads. In the table there are a few thousand distinct CDR3 sequences, 30% of which are singletons. TCR beta rearrangements were amplified from peripheral blood genomic DNA. The sequenced material came from blood. The receptor source for this set is a human donor with a solid tumor.

The chain is built from TRBV20-1 and TRBJ2-7, with 7 nucleotides matching TRBD2. This CDR3 contains 12 residues. V was clipped by 3 bases and J by 2 bases; unmatched bases: 1. CDR1 is DFQATT and CDR2 is SNEGSKA in the germline V gene (reference sequence). CDR3 DNA sequence: TGCAGTGCTAGTGCGGGAGCCTACGAGCAGTACTTC. Translating gives CSASAGAYEQYF.

The gene calls are TRBV12-3 or TRBV12-4 and TRBJ1-5; D is ambiguous. The V gene lost 2 bases and the J gene lost 5 bases, with 10 bases spanning the gap. This CDR3 contains 14 residues. The CDR3 DNA reads as TGTGCCAGCAGTTTATTGGGGAACCATCAGCCCCAGCATTTT. As protein: CASSLLGNHQPQHF.

This clonotype rates as medium-sized. J is TRBJ1-2 and V is TRBV6-1; 7 nucleotides match TRBD1. This CDR3 spans 14 amino acids. The junction had 10 bases not matched to a gene; V was cut back by 8 bases and J by 4 bases. Germline lookup yields CDR1 MNHNS and CDR2 SASEGT. Written as DNA, the CDR3 is TGTGCCAGCGAGGGGGCCCCTCCTAGCTATGGCTACACCTTC. Translated, it gives CASEGAPPSYGYTF.

This clonotype was detected a few times. The V and J genes are TRBV5-4 and TRBJ1-3; D uncertain. Germline lookup yields CDR1 SGHNT and CDR2 YYREEE (reference sequence). The CDR3 is 13 residues long. The V and J ends lost 4 bases and 1 base respectively, with 6 bases between them. The CDR3 region has the DNA TGTGCCAGCAGCACCAGATCTGGAAACACCATATATTTT. Translating it yields CASSTRSGNTIYF.

In its sample, this clonotype ranks as medium-sized. The rearrangement uses TRBV19 and TRBJ2-7, with unresolved D. Germline CDR1 and CDR2: LNHDA and SQIVND (reference sequence). The CDR3 is 11 amino acids. V lost 4 bases, J lost 3 bases, and 4 bases lay in between. This chain's CDR3 is CASSTHYEQYF. The CDR3 DNA reads TGTGCCAGTAGTACCCACTACGAGCAGTACTTC.

Only a few counts were recorded for this clonotype. The rearrangement joins TRBV7-2 to TRBJ2-1, with 11 bases lining up with TRBD2. Looked up from germline, CDR1 is SGHTA and CDR2 is FQGNSA. The V and J ends lost 5 bases and 6 bases, in that order; junction bases with no gene match: 6. CDR3 length: 15 amino acids. The CDR3: CASSRPTSGSNEQFF. The CDR3 DNA is TGTGCCAGCAGCCGACCCACTAGCGGGAGCAATGAGCAGTTCTTC.

Only a few counts were recorded for this clonotype. The chain employs TRBV6-6 and TRBJ1-6, with D maybe TRBD1 (5 bases). The CDR3 runs to 14 residues. Germline assignment: CDR1 MNHNY and CDR2 SVGAGI (reference sequence). V lost 6 bases, J lost 6 bases, and 12 bases lay in between. The CDR3 bases are TGTGCCAGCAGCTCAGGGTCCGTTAATTCACCCCTCCACTTT. Amino acid sequence: CASSSGSVNSPLHF.

This clonotype was detected only a few times. The gene calls are TRBV20-1 and TRBJ2-3; tentative D call: TRBD1 (5 bases). This CDR3 region has 11 residues. Germline CDR1 reads DFQATT; CDR2 reads SNEGSKA (reference sequence). V dropped 3 bases and J dropped 14 bases, with 15 bases sitting between them. The CDR3 loop is CSASYPPGLYF. CDR3 nucleotide sequence: TGCAGTGCTAGTTACCCCCCAGGGCTGTATTTT.

Notes on this clonotype: This likely comes from a read error, as the CDR3 has no conserved phenylalanine or tryptophan at its end. The DNA is left out, because the CDR3 cannot be placed on it with certainty; the CDR3 is given as TCRdb lists it. This chain connects TRBV12-3 or TRBV12-4 to TRBJ2-3; the DNA was not compared with TRBD2, the D call given in the table. With termini counted, the CDR3 has 14 amino acids. CDR3 in amino acids: CASSLSGGVRLLFL.

This chain uses TRBV5-5 with TRBJ2-7; TRBD1 matches 9 bases. The CDR3 spans 16 residues. CDR1 and CDR2 (germline): SGHKS, YYEKEE (reference sequence). After removal of 0 bases from V and 3 bases from J, the junction contained 7 bases not matched to a gene. The CDR3 DNA is TGTGCCAGCAGCTTGGAGGTAGGACAGGGGTTCTACGAGCAGTACTTC. It yields the protein CASSLEVGQGFYEQYF.

The count of this clonotype is one. V is TRBV7-9 and J is TRBJ1-1; D is perhaps TRBD1 (5 bases). CDR1 is SEHNR and CDR2 is FQNEAQ in the germline V gene (reference sequence). Trimming pared 5 bases from V and 3 bases from J, leaving 19 bases between. The CDR3 runs to 16 residues. This CDR3 reads CASSPKEGRADTEAFF. As DNA, the CDR3 is TGTGCCAGCAGCCCTAAAGAAGGCAGGGCTGACACTGAAGCTTTCTTT.

The chain is built from TRBV7-9 and TRBJ1-2, with D perhaps matching TRBD1 (5 bases). There are 14 residues in the CDR3. Trimming stripped 5 bases from V and 7 bases from J, with 17 bases between. In germline, CDR1 is SEHNR, CDR2 FQNEAQ (reference sequence). CDR3 sequence (DNA): TGTGCCAGCAGCCCTTGGACATTTGAACGTGGCTACACCTTC. Translated: CASSPWTFERGYTF.

This chain joins TRBV25-1 and TRBJ1-2; perhaps TRBD1 as D (6 bases). Trimming left V 2 bases short and J 4 bases short, with 14 bases between. This CDR3 has 15 residues. Germline V gene lookup returns CDR1 MGHDK and CDR2 SYGVNS. The CDR3 nucleotides read TGTGCCAGCAGTGAAACAGGGTTAAGTAGCTATGGCTACACCTTC. Protein product: CASSETGLSSYGYTF.

A remark on this clonotype: This clone may be a read error of a much larger clone one base away. The rearrangement uses TRBV6-2 or TRBV6-3 and TRBJ1-2; D not resolved. The V end was cut by 2 bases, the J end by 4 bases, with 17 bases between. CDR1 is MNHEY, CDR2 SVGEGT, per germline. There are 16 residues in the CDR3. The CDR3 loop is CASSYVINWQSYGYTF. CDR3 DNA: TGTGCCAGCAGTTACGTGATTAATTGGCAGAGCTATGGCTACACCTTC.

V and J are TRBV20-1 and TRBJ1-1; D remains ambiguous. V lost 6 bases and J lost 0, with 14 bases in between. The germline gives CDR1 DFQATT, CDR2 SNEGSKA (reference sequence). The CDR3 is made up of 14 amino acids. The CDR3 protein is CSAGPADLNTEAFF. The CDR3 DNA reads as TGCAGTGCCGGGCCCGCAGACCTGAACACTGAAGCTTTCTTT.

This clonotype is classed as medium-sized (0.01 to 0.1%). V gene TRBV6-6 combines with J gene TRBJ2-6; 7 bases map to TRBD1. Per the germline V gene, CDR1 is MNHNY and CDR2 is SVGAGI (reference sequence). V shed 5 bases, J shed 3 bases, and the junction held 7 bases outside the gene matches. CDR3 size: 16 residues. The CDR3: CASSRQGQSGANVLTF. Here the CDR3 DNA reads TGTGCCAGCAGTCGACAGGGTCAGAGTGGGGCCAACGTCCTGACTTTC.

V usage is TRBV5-6 and J usage is TRBJ1-3; 8 bases are a match to TRBD1. V gave up 3 bases and J gave up 6 bases; unmatched junction bases: 8. Per germline, CDR1 SGHDT and CDR2 YYEEEE. This CDR3 has 15 residues. CDR3 nucleotides: TGTGCCAGCAGCTCACCGGGACAGGCTGAAAACACCATATATTTT. Amino acid sequence: CASSSPGQAENTIYF.

This chain uses TRBV7-6 with TRBJ2-5; D possibly uses TRBD1 or TRBD2 (6 bases each). Trimming removed 0 bases at V and 1 base at J, with 15 bases between. This CDR3 comprises 17 residues. In germline, CDR1 is SGHVS, CDR2 FNYEAQ. The CDR3 DNA reads TGTGCCAGCAGCTTAGCAGGGGGTCGGGGGACCCAAGAGACCCAGTACTTC. Encoded protein: CASSLAGGRGTQETQYF. Together with reference TRBV7-6 and TRBJ2-5, the CDR3 gives the full variable domain: GAGVSQSPRYKVTKRGQDVALRCDPISGHVSLYWYRQALGQGPEFLTYFNYEAQQDKSGLPNDRFSAERPEGSISTLTIQRTEQRDSAMYRCASSLAGGRGTQETQYFGPGTRLLVL.

This clonotype counts as medium-sized. This chain's CDR3 is CASSLGRAGYEQYF. In nucleotides, the CDR3 is TGTGCCAGCAGCTTGGGTAGGGCTGGGTACGAGCAGTACTTC. The chain employs TRBV5-4 and TRBJ2-7; D not resolved. In germline, CDR1 is SGHNT, CDR2 YYREEE (reference sequence). Deletions cut 0 bases from V and 4 bases from J, with 11 bases between. The CDR3 runs 14 residues.